This TCR beta chain appears in the sequencing data of a study of breast tumors, draining lymph nodes, adjacent tissues. Trimming took 4 bases from V and 3 from J, leaving 16 bases between them. This CDR3 region has 15 residues. The germline V gene encodes CDR1 DFQATT and CDR2 SNEGSKA (reference sequence). Axillary draining lymph nodes of breast cancer patients supplied the node samples. TCRdb ran MiXCR on the multiplex PCR reads and lists one entry per CDR3 protein. Counted here are more than 250,000 distinct CDR3 sequences, around 30% occurring once; the ten biggest clones make up more than 0.85%. The origin of this receptor is a female donor with breast cancer. Some clones in this sample may be carry-over from other donors' samples. The sample comprised axillary lymph node tissue. The chain joins TRBV20-1 to TRBJ1-5, with D possibly matching TRBD1 (6 bases). DNA of the CDR3: TGCAGTGCTACGAAGGAGGACAGTACCAATCAGCCCCAGCATTTT. This translates into CSATKEDSTNQPQHF.